The T cell receptor (beta chain) described here comes from a study of control samples from healthy donors and cancer patients. This table comes from immunoSEQ multiplex PCR, and its TCRdb copy is limited to in-frame clones, with some not included. The sample has about 61,000 clones; around 90% are singletons. V was shortened by 0 bases and J by 1 base, with 13 bases between the two germline ends. Germline CDR1 is LGHNT and CDR2 is FRNRAP. This CDR3 is 17 amino acids long. This sequence originates from a man between 60 and 70 years old with colorectal cancer. What was sequenced was PBMCs. The rearrangement uses TRBV12-5 and TRBJ1-5, with D possibly TRBD1 on 5 matching bases. The CDR3 DNA sequence: TGTGCTAGTGGTTTGGTACTTGACAGAACCAGCAATCAGCCCCAGCATTTT. This encodes CASGLVLDRTSNQPQHF.